This T cell receptor beta chain emerged from a study of a mutant IDH1 vaccine in newly diagnosed glioma. Study summary: During weeks 1, 3, 5, 7, 11, 15, 19 and 23, patients received eight vaccinations. The first vaccination came 4-6 weeks after radiotherapy alone, or with temozolomide cycles.

This clone was seen only once. Its antigen is not identified. Documented time point: week 23, last vaccination. Mutant IDH1 20-mer peptide, at 300 ug, made up each vaccine dose, with topical imiquimod. Looked up from germline, CDR1 is MNHNS and CDR2 is SASEGT. The CDR3 runs to 14 residues. Losses at the gene ends were 6 bases for V and 4 bases for J; bases not matched to a gene: 6. Points from the study as a whole: Changes in the top peripheral T cell clonotypes seemingly had no bearing on pseudoprogression.

Produced via immunoSEQ multiplex PCR; TCRdb's table is partial and in-frame only. Of roughly 40,000 clones listed, approximately 90% are singletons. The TCR was taken from a man aged 50 to 60 with glioma. The chain has TRBV6-1 and TRBJ1-2, with 9 bases aligning to TRBD1. The sequencing here drew on PBMCs, taken from a glioma patient whose treatment included an IDH1 peptide vaccine. CDR3 loop: CASRLQGASYGYTF. CDR3 nucleotide sequence: TGTGCCAGCAGATTACAGGGGGCTAGCTATGGCTACACCTTC.